This T cell receptor (beta chain) was documented in a study of human T cells and chemical hapten exposure. Regarding the study as a whole: Counts of TCRs above 1 in 1000 frequency stayed unchanged with DPC sensitization.

Original methodology: There were a median of around 96,000 TCRs per sample, with a range from roughly 23,224 to 750,000. TCRdb called the RACE reads again in MiXCR, with one record for every CDR3 protein. In this record, the V and J calls reflect TCRdb's handling and not the investigators' own analysis. The sample lists around 190,000 distinct CDR3 sequences; 20% to 25% were seen once. CDR3 length: 15 amino acids. Trimming at V came to 5 bases and at J to 4 bases, leaving 5 bases not matched to a gene. Germline lookup yields CDR1 MGHDK and CDR2 SYGVNS. Note on this clonotype: Its specificity is not known.

Indicated time point: patch test 1, 2 weeks after DPC sensitization. Treatment here: therapeutic diphenylcyclopropenone sensitization with weekly scalp DPC. Blood draws came first, before each patch test. This rearrangement joins TRBV25-1 to TRBJ2-1; the match to TRBD2 covers 10 bases. The sample here was whole blood, taken in connection with sensitization to the hapten diphenylcyclopropenone (DPC). This receptor was obtained from a woman aged 45-65 years with alopecia areata. Some clones in this sample may be carry-over from other donors' samples. In nucleotides, the CDR3 is TGTGCCAGCAGTCCGACTAGCGGGTTTTACAATGAGCAGTTCTTC. Residues: CASSPTSGFYNEQFF.